The clone carrying this TCR beta chain has just a few counts. The method was immunoSEQ multiplex PCR; TCRdb's version includes in-frame clones alone and lacks a portion of them. This table holds about 80,000 clones, roughly 87% found once. The data are from a study of T cell responses to AZD1222 COVID-19 vaccine. Sequenced material: peripheral blood, taken on day 0 of AZD1222 vaccination. This TCR was recovered from an adult in good health.

The CDR3 sequence is CASSFPETGGADEQYF. CDR3 DNA: TGTGCCAGCAGTTTCCCTGAGACAGGGGGCGCAGACGAGCAGTACTTC. The chain is built from TRBV28 and TRBJ2-7, with 10 bases matching TRBD1. Germline loops: CDR1 MDHEN, CDR2 SYDVKM. V lost 3 bases, J lost 5 bases, and 10 bases stayed unmatched. CDR3 length: 16 amino acids.